This T cell receptor beta chain was captured in a study of regulatory T cells in long-lasting Graves disease. The sample's time point: newly diagnosed GD, antithyroid drugs for less than 3 months. Scientists built the TCR library using RNA that was extracted from PBMCs. Assembly of TCR beta libraries relied on iRepertoire HTBI primers together with Arm-PCR of CDR3 regions. Authors' processing steps: In the combined samples, 62 TRBV and 14 TRBJ segments were identified. TCRdb processed the multiplex PCR reads anew with MiXCR; each CDR3 protein has one entry. V and J calls and clone size were set by TCRdb, not the authors. The data show 680,000 or so distinct CDR3 sequences, approximately 15% seen once. Of note for this clonotype: Its target is not known.

The CDR3 is 15 residues long. V lost 2 bases, J lost 8 bases, and 7 bases stayed unmatched. CDR1 and CDR2 from the germline V gene are LGHNA and YNFKEQ. Overall study findings and caveats: For persistent Graves' patients, TCR diversity was lower than for newly diagnosed ones.

Separately, the same data were catalogued under a study of T cells in Graves' hyperthyroidism and ophthalmopathy. From that paper: Those patients with uncontrolled infection, other autoimmune disease, pregnancy or lactation were excluded.

The V call is TRBV4-2, the J call TRBJ1-4; TRBD1 matches 8 bases. The sequenced sample was peripheral blood mononuclear cells (PBMCs), obtained at new diagnosis, from a patient treated with antithyroid drugs. This sequence originates from a woman aged 25 to 39 with Graves disease. The DNA of the CDR3 is TGTGCCAGCAGCCAACAACAGGGGGTTCGAGAAAAACTGTTTTTT. This gives the protein CASSQQQGVREKLFF.